This TCR beta chain is drawn from a study of molecular identifiers for immune sequencing clone quantification. Study-wide findings and caveats: Detectable among some 950,000 naive cells, according to reports, was Jurkat TCR RNA spiked in from one cell. Clones above 20 RNA copies contained over 97% of effector molecules and under 1% of naive molecules.

TCR libraries were built in bulk with a published protocol and specific TCR primers. TCRdb analysed the PCR reads with MiXCR anew, one entry per CDR3 protein. The table includes a few hundred thousand distinct CDR3 sequences, about 23% detected once. As to this clonotype: The antigen remains undetermined.

Germline values: CDR1 SGHTA, CDR2 FQGNSA. The V segment lost 5 bases and the J segment 10 bases; nucleotides outside the gene matches: 8. The CDR3 has 14 residues. This chain joins TRBV7-2 and TRBJ2-2, with TRBD2 identical over 9 bases. The origin of this receptor is a human donor in good health. Some libraries in this study had Jurkat cell RNA spiked in. Input material: naive CD8+ T cells from blood, with Jurkat cell RNA spiked in. Subset reported: FACS-sorted CD8+CD4-CCR7+CD45RA+ naive T cells. In DNA form, the CDR3 reads TGTGCCAGCAGCCCGACTAGCGGTTATCAGGAGCTGTTTTTT. The encoded protein is CASSPTSGYQELFF. Supplemented by reference TRBV7-2 and TRBJ2-2, the full variable domain reads GAGVSQSPSNKVTEKGKDVELRCDPISGHTALYWYRQSLGQGLEFLIYFQGNSAPDKSGLPSDRFSAERTGGSVSTLTIQRTQQEDSAVYLCASSPTSGYQELFFGEGSRLTVL.